This T cell receptor beta chain was found in a study of technical replicates of blood from a few donors. Here immunoSEQ multiplex PCR was the method, and the copy in TCRdb shows in-frame clones only, minus some. The sample lists tens of thousands of clones; about 96% were seen once. The trim removed 6 bases at V and 3 bases at J, leaving 5 bases unmatched. The germline V gene encodes CDR1 SQVTM and CDR2 ANQGSEA. This CDR3 is built from 12 residues. The clonotype originates from a human donor in good health. Source material: T cells isolated from PBMCs. V and J are TRBV29-1 and TRBJ2-7; 7 bases fit TRBD1. The CDR3 region has the DNA TGCAGCGTCGTGGGACAGATCTACGAGCAGTACTTC. Amino acid sequence: CSVVGQIYEQYF.